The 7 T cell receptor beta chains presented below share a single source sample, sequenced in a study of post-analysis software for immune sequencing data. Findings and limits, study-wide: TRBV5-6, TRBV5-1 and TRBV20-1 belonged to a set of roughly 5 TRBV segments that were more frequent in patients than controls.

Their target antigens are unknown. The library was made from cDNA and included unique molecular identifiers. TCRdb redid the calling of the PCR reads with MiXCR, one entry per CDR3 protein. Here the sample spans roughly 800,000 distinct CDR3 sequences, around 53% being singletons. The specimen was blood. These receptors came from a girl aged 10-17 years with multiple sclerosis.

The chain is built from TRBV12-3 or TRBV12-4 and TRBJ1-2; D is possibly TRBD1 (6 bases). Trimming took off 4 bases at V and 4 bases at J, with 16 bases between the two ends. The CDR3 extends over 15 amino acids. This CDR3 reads CASSSGSGTRYGYTF. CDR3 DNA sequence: TGTGCCAGCAGTTCAGGGTCCGGGACACGCTATGGCTACACCTTC.

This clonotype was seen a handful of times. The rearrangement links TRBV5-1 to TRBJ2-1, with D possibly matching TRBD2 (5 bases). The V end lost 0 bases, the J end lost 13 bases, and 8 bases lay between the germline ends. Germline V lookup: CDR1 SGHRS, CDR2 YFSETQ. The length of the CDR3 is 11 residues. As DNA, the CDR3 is TGCGCCAGCAGCTTGGCGGGGTCCCAGTTCTTC. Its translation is CASSLAGSQFF.

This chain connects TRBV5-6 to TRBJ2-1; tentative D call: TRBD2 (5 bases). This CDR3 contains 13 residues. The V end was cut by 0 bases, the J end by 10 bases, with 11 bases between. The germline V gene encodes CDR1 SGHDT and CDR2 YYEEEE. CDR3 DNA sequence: TGTGCCAGCAGCTTGGTTGAGGGCAGAGAGCAGTTCTTC. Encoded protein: CASSLVEGREQFF.

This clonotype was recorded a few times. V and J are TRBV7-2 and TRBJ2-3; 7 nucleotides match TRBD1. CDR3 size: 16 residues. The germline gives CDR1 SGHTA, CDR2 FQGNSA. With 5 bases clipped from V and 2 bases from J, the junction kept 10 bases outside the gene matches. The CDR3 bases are TGTGCCAGCAGCCCTCGCCTCAGGGGGAACACAGATACGCAGTATTTT. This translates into CASSPRLRGNTDTQYF.

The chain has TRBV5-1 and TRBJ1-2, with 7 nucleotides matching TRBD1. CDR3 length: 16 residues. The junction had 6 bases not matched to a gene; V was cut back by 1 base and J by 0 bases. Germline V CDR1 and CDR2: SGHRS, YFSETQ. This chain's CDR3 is CASSLSGGPANYGYTF. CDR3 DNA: TGCGCCAGCAGCTTGTCAGGGGGGCCGGCTAACTATGGCTACACCTTC. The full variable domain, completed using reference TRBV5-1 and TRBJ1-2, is KAGVTQTPRYLIKTRGQQVTLSCSPISGHRSVSWYQQTPGQGLQFLFEYFSETQRNKGNFPGRFSGRQFSNSRSEMNVSTLELGDSALYLCASSLSGGPANYGYTFGSGTRLTVV.

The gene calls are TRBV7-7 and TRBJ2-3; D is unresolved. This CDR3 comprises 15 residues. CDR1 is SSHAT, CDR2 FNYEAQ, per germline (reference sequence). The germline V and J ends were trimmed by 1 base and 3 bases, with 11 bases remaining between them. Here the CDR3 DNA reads TGTGCCAGCAGCTTAGGGGCCAGGTTAACAGATACGCAGTATTTT. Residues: CASSLGARLTDTQYF.

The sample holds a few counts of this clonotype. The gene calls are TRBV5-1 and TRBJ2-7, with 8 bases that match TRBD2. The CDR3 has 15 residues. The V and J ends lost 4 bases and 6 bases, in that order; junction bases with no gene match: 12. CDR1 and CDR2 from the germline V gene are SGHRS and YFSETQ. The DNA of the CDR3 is TGCGCCAGCAGCCTGGATTTAGCGGGGAGAGGCGAGCAGTACTTC. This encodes CASSLDLAGRGEQYF.